This T cell receptor beta chain derives from a study of T cells after yellow fever vaccination. Study-wide context: The authors prepared low-cell-number fractions using SMART-Seq v4 Ultra Low Input.

Study-wide findings and caveats: A large majority of primary-vaccination clones showed up again after the booster (just under 97% CD4, 75% to 90% CD8). Within FACS-sorted repertoires, abundant clonotypes contaminating from the bulk population could be present.

CDR1 SGHRS and CDR2 YFSETQ come from the germline V gene. The CDR3 is 15 amino acids. With 10 bases clipped from V and 3 bases from J, the junction kept 12 bases outside the gene matches. MiXCR was run by TCRdb on the 5' RACE reads, yielding one entry per CDR3 protein. This sample carries around 550,000 distinct CDR3 sequences, roughly 19% of them seen once, and the ten largest clones take over 11%. As for this clonotype: Its antigen remains unidentified.

The rearrangement joins TRBV5-1 to TRBJ2-3, with 9 bases lining up with TRBD1. This material consisted of PBMCs, taken 15 days after the yellow fever booster vaccination. The origin of this receptor is a man aged 30 to 39 who received the YFV17D yellow fever vaccine. The CDR3 sequence is CASHMGGTGTDTQYF. The CDR3 DNA reads as TGCGCCTCCCACATGGGGGGGACAGGGACAGATACGCAGTATTTT.